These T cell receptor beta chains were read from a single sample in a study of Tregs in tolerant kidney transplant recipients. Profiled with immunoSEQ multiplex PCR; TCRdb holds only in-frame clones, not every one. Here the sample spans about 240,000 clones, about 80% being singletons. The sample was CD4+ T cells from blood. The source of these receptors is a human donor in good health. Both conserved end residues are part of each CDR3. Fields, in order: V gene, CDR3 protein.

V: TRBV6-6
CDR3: CASSYGQGDNQPQHF

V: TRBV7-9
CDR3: CASSPTGRGNTIYF

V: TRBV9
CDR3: CASSVTGTGTQYF

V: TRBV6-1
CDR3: CATVRQGLGEKLFF

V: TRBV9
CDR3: CASSPPGLAGGTDTQYF

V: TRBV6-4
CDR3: CASSPTGERYGYTF

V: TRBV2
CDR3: CASQGRTDFNEKLFF

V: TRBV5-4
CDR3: CAFKGASDSPLHF

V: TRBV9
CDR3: CASSAPTSGRGEQYF

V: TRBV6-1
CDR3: CASSETGNNQPQHF

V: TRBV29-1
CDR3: CSAWDSGGINYGYTF

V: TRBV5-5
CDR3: CASSSLAGQGMYEQYF

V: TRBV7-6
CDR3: CASSALAGSSYEQYF

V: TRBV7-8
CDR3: CASSSPLGTGYLTNEKLFF

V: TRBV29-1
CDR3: CSGFRSNYGYTF

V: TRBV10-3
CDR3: CAISESARGGYQPQHF

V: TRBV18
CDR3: CASSRGGSTDTQYF

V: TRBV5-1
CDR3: CASSFLGLAGESYEQYF

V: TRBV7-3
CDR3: CASSQGQGFGYTF

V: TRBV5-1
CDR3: CASSTTGSGELFF

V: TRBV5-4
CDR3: CASSFKRDGETQYF

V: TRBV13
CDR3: CASSQENSNTEAFF

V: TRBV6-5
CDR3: CASSYRSHSGNTIYF

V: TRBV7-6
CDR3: CASSSRLAGGRMETQYF

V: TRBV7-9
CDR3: CASSLARSARTDTQYF

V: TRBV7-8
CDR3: CASSFRDYEQYF

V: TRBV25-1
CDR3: CASKASGNTIYF

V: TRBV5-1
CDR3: CASSSDGQGNQPQHF